The 17 T cell receptor beta chains listed next were all sequenced from one sample in a study of T cells after yellow fever vaccination. TCRdb re-called the 5' RACE reads through MiXCR, storing one row per CDR3 protein. This sample has tens of thousands of distinct CDR3 sequences, with roughly 7.4% found just once. The sequences come from CD8+ T cells sorted from PBMCs, collected 15 days after the yellow fever booster vaccination. The receptors were gathered from a man younger than 45 who received the YFV17D yellow fever vaccine.

This clonotype was counted ten times or more. The V gene is TRBV4-3, the J gene TRBJ2-1; 14 bases match TRBD2. From germline, CDR1 is LGHNA and CDR2 YSLEER. CDR3 length: 18 amino acids. V lost 3 bases, J lost 7 bases, and 11 bases stayed unmatched. Here the CDR3 DNA reads TGCGCCAGCAGCCACGCACCGGGACTAGCGGGAGCGGGGAATGAGCAGTTCTTC. This translates into CASSHAPGLAGAGNEQFF.

This clonotype was recorded at least ten times. V gene TRBV7-3 combines with J gene TRBJ2-2, with 8 bases that match TRBD2. V shed 5 bases, J shed 4 bases, and the junction held 9 bases outside the gene matches. The CDR3 is made up of 16 amino acids. Germline loops: CDR1 SGHTA, CDR2 FQGTGA. The CDR3 protein is CASSPLAGRSTGELFF. The CDR3 DNA follows: TGTGCCAGCAGCCCTTTAGCGGGACGAAGCACCGGGGAGCTGTTTTTT. The full variable domain, completed using reference TRBV7-3 and TRBJ2-2, is GAGVSQTPSNKVTEKGKYVELRCDPISGHTALYWYRQSLGQGPEFLIYFQGTGAADDSGLPNDRFFAVRPEGSVSTLKIQRTERGDSAVYLCASSPLAGRSTGELFFGEGSRLTVL.

In its sample, this clonotype was seen many times. This rearrangement joins TRBV27 to TRBJ2-3, with D perhaps matching TRBD1 or TRBD2 (5 bases each). This CDR3 comprises 15 residues. The germline CDR1 and CDR2 sequences are MNHEY and SMNVEV (reference sequence). V gave up 5 bases and J gave up 0 bases, with 12 bases separating them. CDR3 in DNA: TGTGCCAGCAGTCCCTGGGACGCCAGCACAGATACGCAGTATTTT. This gives the protein CASSPWDASTDTQYF.

This clonotype was seen at least ten times. The rearrangement links TRBV5-4 to TRBJ2-5, with D hard to call. With 0 bases removed from V and 5 bases from J, the gap between germline ends came to 5 bases. The CDR3 spans 12 residues. Germline CDR1 and CDR2: SGHNT and YYREEE (reference sequence). The CDR3 DNA is TGTGCCAGCAGCTTGGGCGAGGAGACCCAGTACTTC. Translated, it gives CASSLGEETQYF.

This clonotype was counted many times. The chain's CDR3 is CASSLISGTGEAGTDTQYF. The CDR3, as DNA: TGTGCCAGCAGCTTAATTAGCGGAACGGGAGAGGCGGGCACAGATACGCAGTATTTT. The chain uses TRBV7-3 and TRBJ2-3; tentative D call: TRBD2 (6 bases). V was clipped by 1 base and J by 1 base, with 21 bases between them. The CDR3 runs to 19 residues. Germline CDR1 SGHTA, CDR2 FQGTGA.

This clonotype came up many times. The chain joins TRBV27 to TRBJ2-3; 12 bases are a match to TRBD1. The V gene end was trimmed by 8 bases and the J gene end by 4 bases; junction bases not matched to a gene: 13. CDR3 length equals 17 residues. Germline values: CDR1 MNHEY, CDR2 SMNVEV (reference sequence). DNA of the CDR3: TGTGCCAGCCATCGTACACAGGGACAGGGGGCATCAGATACGCAGTATTTT. Translation gives CASHRTQGQGASDTQYF.

Many counts were recorded for this clonotype. The chain couples TRBV7-9 to TRBJ2-5; D uncertain. V lost 5 bases to trimming and J lost 0 bases, with 13 bases between them. CDR3 length: 15 amino acids. CDR1 is SEHNR and CDR2 is FQNEAQ in the germline V gene (reference sequence). The CDR3 DNA is TGTGCCAGCAGCCCGGCCGGCGGAAACCAAGAGACCCAGTACTTC. This translates into CASSPAGGNQETQYF.

This clonotype occurred many times. The chain combines TRBV28 with TRBJ2-3; TRBD2 is a possible D gene (6 bases). This CDR3 is built from 15 residues. V dropped 3 bases and J dropped 2 bases, with 12 bases sitting between them. In germline, CDR1 is MDHEN, CDR2 SYDVKM. For the CDR3, the DNA is TGTGCCAGCAGTTTCGTAGCGGAAGACACAGATACGCAGTATTTT. This codes for CASSFVAEDTDTQYF.

This clonotype was observed at least ten times. CDR3 DNA: TGCGCCAGCAGCCCAGGGGTAGGCCAGCCCCAGCATTTT. It yields the protein CASSPGVGQPQHF. The V and J genes are TRBV4-3 and TRBJ1-5, with D possibly being TRBD1 (6 bases). The CDR3 covers 13 residues. The germline gives CDR1 LGHNA, CDR2 YSLEER. V lost 4 bases and J 7 bases, leaving 11 bases between the germline ends.

At least ten counts were recorded for this clonotype. This chain uses TRBV12-3 or TRBV12-4 with TRBJ2-7; D is possibly TRBD1 (5 bases). Trimming pared 3 bases from V and 6 bases from J, leaving 9 bases between. There are 12 residues in the CDR3. The CDR3 spells CASSFGAAEQYF. The CDR3 DNA follows: TGTGCCAGCAGTTTTGGGGCCGCCGAGCAGTACTTC.

The CDR3 reads CSARDLQGLAGGYTDTQYF. CDR3 DNA: TGCAGTGCTAGAGATCTCCAGGGGCTAGCGGGCGGTTACACAGATACGCAGTATTTT. The chain joins TRBV20-1 to TRBJ2-3; TRBD2 matches at 8 bases. Unmatched junction bases numbered 16, after V lost 0 bases and J lost 2 bases. The CDR3 is 19 residues long. Germline CDR1 DFQATT, CDR2 SNEGSKA (reference sequence).

The gene calls are TRBV27 and TRBJ2-1; tentatively, D is TRBD2 (6 bases). Germline V gene data show CDR1 as MNHEY and CDR2 as SMNVEV (reference sequence). The CDR3 runs 15 residues. Trimming removed 5 bases at V and 7 bases at J, with 18 bases between. CDR3 bases: TGTGCCAGCAGTAATCCCGGGAGTGGTGGGAATGAGCAGTTCTTC. Amino acid sequence: CASSNPGSGGNEQFF.

This clonotype was observed at least ten times. This chain joins TRBV6-2 or TRBV6-3 and TRBJ2-7; 10 bases line up with TRBD2. Germline V lookup: CDR1 MNHEY, CDR2 SVGEGT. The CDR3 contains 15 residues. Losses at the gene ends were 10 bases for V and 1 base for J; bases not matched to a gene: 10. Here the CDR3 reads CATFLASGRSYEQYF. In DNA, the CDR3 is TGTGCCACCTTTCTTGCTAGCGGGAGATCCTACGAGCAGTACTTC.

This clonotype has at least ten counts. The chain recombines TRBV6-2 or TRBV6-3 with TRBJ2-6; weak D call: TRBD1 (5 bases). V dropped 5 bases and J dropped 1 base, with 9 bases sitting between them. The germline V gene has CDR1 MNHEY and CDR2 SVGEGT. The CDR3 length is 15 residues. The CDR3 nucleotides read TGTGCCAGCAGTCAAAGGGGATCTGGGGCCAACGTCCTGACTTTC. This gives the protein CASSQRGSGANVLTF.

This clonotype was counted many times. This chain joins TRBV6-5 and TRBJ2-2; unclear D gene. Deletions cut 6 bases from V and 3 bases from J, with 5 bases between. CDR3 length: 12 residues. The germline V gene has CDR1 MNHEY and CDR2 SVGAGI. CDR3 bases: TGTGCCAGCAGGGCTTACACCGGGGAGCTGTTTTTT. Encoded protein: CASRAYTGELFF.

This clonotype was observed at least ten times. The chain employs TRBV2 and TRBJ2-1; possible D gene TRBD1, 6 bases. Trimming pared 10 bases from V and 4 bases from J, leaving 11 bases between. The CDR3 spans 12 residues. Germline CDR1 reads SNHLY; CDR2 reads FYNNEI. The CDR3 DNA reads as TGTGCCACCACAGGGATTTACAATGAGCAGTTCTTC. Translated: CATTGIYNEQFF.

In its sample, this clonotype was seen many times. This chain connects TRBV5-1 to TRBJ2-5; D remains unclear. This CDR3 has 13 amino acids. Deletions cut 1 base from V and 4 bases from J, with 8 bases between. In germline, CDR1 is SGHRS, CDR2 YFSETQ. The CDR3 loop reads CASSLSGLETQYF. In DNA form, the CDR3 reads TGCGCCAGCAGCTTGTCCGGGTTAGAGACCCAGTACTTC.